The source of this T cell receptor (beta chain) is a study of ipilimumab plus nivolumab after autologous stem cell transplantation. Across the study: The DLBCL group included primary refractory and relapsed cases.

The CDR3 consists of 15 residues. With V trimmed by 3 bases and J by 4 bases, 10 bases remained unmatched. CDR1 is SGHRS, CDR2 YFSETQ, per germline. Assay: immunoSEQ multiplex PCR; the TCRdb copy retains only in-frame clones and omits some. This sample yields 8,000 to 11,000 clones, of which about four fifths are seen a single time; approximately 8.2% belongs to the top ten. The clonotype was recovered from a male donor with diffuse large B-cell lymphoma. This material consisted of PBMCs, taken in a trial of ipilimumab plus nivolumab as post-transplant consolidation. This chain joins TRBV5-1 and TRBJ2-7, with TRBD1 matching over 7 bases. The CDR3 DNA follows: TGCGCCAGCAGCTCCGGATCGGGACAGCCTTACGAGCAGTACTTC. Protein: CASSSGSGQPYEQYF.